This entry lists 3 T cell receptor beta chains sequenced from one sample in a study of shared clonotypes between healthy human individuals. Profiling relied on immunoSEQ multiplex PCR, and the TCRdb table lists in-frame clones only, not all of them. The table shows 2 million to 2.5 million clones, with roughly 92% occurring only once. The sequencing sample was made of naive CD4+ T cells from PBMCs. Subset described: CD45RA+ positively selected. Receptors were obtained from a man younger than 35 in good health. Some clones in this sample may be carry-over from other donors' samples.

The gene calls are TRBV27 and TRBJ2-5, with unresolved D. The CDR3 has 15 amino acids. Germline V gene lookup returns CDR1 MNHEY and CDR2 SMNVEV (reference sequence). Trimming stripped 0 bases from V and 5 bases from J, with 13 bases between. In nucleotides, the CDR3 is TGTGCCAGCAGTTTATCGCTAACCAGGCGTGAGACCCAGTACTTC. Amino acid sequence: CASSLSLTRRETQYF.

Details on this clone: Other nucleotide sequences in the sample specify the same CDR3. This chain links TRBV30 with TRBJ1-5; D is possibly TRBD1 (5 bases). The germline gives CDR1 GTSNPN, CDR2 SVGIG (reference sequence). This CDR3 has 15 amino acids. The V end lost 1 base, the J end lost 1 base, and 11 bases lay between the germline ends. CDR3 region: CAWSGGRGSNQPQHF. CDR3 sequence (DNA): TGTGCCTGGAGTGGCGGGAGGGGAAGCAATCAGCCCCAGCATTTT.

V is TRBV29-1 and J is TRBJ2-3, with D uncertain. V lost 3 bases and J lost 0, with 10 bases in between. Germline-derived CDR1 and CDR2 are SQVTM and ANQGSEA. The CDR3 is 14 residues long. The CDR3: CSVDGLTSTDTQYF. Here the CDR3 DNA reads TGCAGCGTTGATGGGCTAACTAGCACAGATACGCAGTATTTT.